This TCR beta chain is drawn from a study of OX40 agonist ivuxolimab in advanced cancers. Regarding the study as a whole: CD8+ T cells were the subset that, on average, had more expanded clones than CD4+. Antigen targets of the expanded peripheral T cells went undetermined.

Germline CDR1 WSHSY, CDR2 SAAADI. The CDR3 consists of 15 residues. V was pared by 3 bases and J by 4 bases, with 12 bases between. Generated by immunoSEQ multiplex PCR, the TCRdb table keeps only in-frame clones and is missing some. The data hold about 88,000 clones, with just under 90% observed a single time. A note on this clone: The antigen remains undetermined.

The TCR sequence derives from an adult with an advanced solid tumor such as melanoma, head and neck, liver or kidney cancer. The rearrangement joins TRBV10-2 to TRBJ2-2, with TRBD1 as a possible D gene (5 bases). The sample in question was CD4+ or CD8+ T cells sorted from blood, obtained in a trial of the OX40 agonist ivuxolimab. The CDR3 sequence is CASSEGDRITGELFF. CDR3 sequence (DNA): TGCGCCAGCAGTGAAGGGGATAGGATCACCGGGGAGCTGTTTTTT.